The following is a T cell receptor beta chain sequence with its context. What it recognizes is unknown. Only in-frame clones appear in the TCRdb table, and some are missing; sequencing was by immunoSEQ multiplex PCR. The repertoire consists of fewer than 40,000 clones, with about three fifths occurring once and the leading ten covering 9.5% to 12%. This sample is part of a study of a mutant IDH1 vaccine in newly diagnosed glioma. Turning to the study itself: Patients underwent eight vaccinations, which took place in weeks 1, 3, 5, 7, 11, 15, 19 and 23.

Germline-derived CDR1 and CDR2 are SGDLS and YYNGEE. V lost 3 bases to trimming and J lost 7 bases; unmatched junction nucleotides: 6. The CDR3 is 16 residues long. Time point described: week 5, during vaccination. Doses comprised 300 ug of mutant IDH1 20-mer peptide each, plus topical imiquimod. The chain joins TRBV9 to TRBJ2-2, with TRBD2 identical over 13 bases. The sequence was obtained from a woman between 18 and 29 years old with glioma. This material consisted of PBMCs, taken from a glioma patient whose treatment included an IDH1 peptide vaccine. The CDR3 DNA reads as TGTGCCAGCAGCGGAGGACTAGCGGGAGCTAACGGGGAGCTGTTTTTT. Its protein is CASSGGLAGANGELFF.